This TCR beta chain was observed in a study of CD8+ T cells in alopecia areata listed by TCRdb under 2018. For the study in its entirety: Treated patients were enrolled in an open-label pilot trial of oral tofacitinib at 5 to 10 mg twice daily for moderate-to-severe alopecia areata. Patients received tofacitinib for 6 to 18 months and were then followed off drug for 6 months to check for delayed response and recurrence. In both human patients and the C3H/HeJ mouse model, the study applied high-throughput TCRbeta sequencing to look at T cell clonal expansion in alopecia areata. On the human side, TCRbeta sequencing was run on scalp tissue and on sorted CD4+ and CD8+ peripheral blood T cells from healthy controls and from alopecia areata patients with either patchy or totalis/universalis disease. Biopsies were taken from tofacitinib-treated patients at baseline and at 4 and 24 weeks of treatment, and a later scalp biopsy was taken in several of the tofacitinib-treated patients. Clonality in the scalp was compared among normal scalp (n=4), patchy alopecia areata scalp (n=8), and alopecia totalis/universalis scalp (n=8). RNA was obtained with the PAXgene miRNA kit for fixed scalp, the miRNeasy kit for PBMCs, and the RNeasy kit for mouse skin. Amplification of TCRbeta CDR3 regions was done by immunoSEQ multiplex PCR using 35 Vbeta forward primers and 13 Jbeta reverse primers. What the authors observed across the whole study: Compared with mice, TCR sequences shared between patients were less clear, possibly partly because of HLA diversity across the patient population. Scalp TCR repertoire analysis is complicated because resident alphabeta T cells in normal human skin are also sequenced, whereas mouse skin is dominated by gammadelta T cells. Lesional scalp, especially in alopecia totalis/universalis, showed higher clonality and more expanded CD8+ clones than normal scalp, suggesting antigenic drive.

This specimen's time point label, interpreted: baseline before oral tofacitinib. From alopecia areata patients, peripheral blood was collected along with lesional scalp punch biopsies. PBMCs were isolated by density centrifugation and stained for CD3, CD4 and CD8, after which CD4+ and CD8+ T cells were sorted on a FACSAria. Library method: the immunoSEQ multiplex PCR assay. To provide template for TCR sequencing, every sample had RNA extracted and reverse transcribed into cDNA. SuperScript III was used to make first-strand cDNA, primed with a 2:1 mix of oligo-dT and random hexamers. A synthetic immune receptor repertoire was used to measure amplification bias, and any remaining bias was corrected computationally. Per the original workflow: Raw reads were preprocessed for error removal, and CDR3 was defined according to IMGT conventions as running from the conserved cysteine to phenylalanine. Clonality was computed by normalizing Shannon entropy by log2 of the number of productive unique TCRs and subtracting the result from 1. Scalp TCRbeta sequences were cross-referenced with sorted blood CD4 and CD8 repertoires so that the CD4 or CD8 identity of scalp clones could be inferred. Here the immuneACCESS table is served through TCRdb, limited to in-frame sequences with V and J called. Missing clones are a known gap in these copies; in checked studies unresolved V genes cover under half, and the rest lacks a known reason. That table gives V, J and clone size, and the DNA gave D and trimming. The table for this sample lists about 180,000 clones; 59% of them were counted only once. 14% to 15% of the sample is taken by the ten largest.

Via the germline V gene (reference sequence), CDR1 is MNHEY and CDR2 SMNVEV. The CDR3 spans 15 residues, from the cysteine through the phenylalanine. Only the CDR3 portion is preserved as DNA: 45 bases, with reading frame beginning at the first base. V is cut back by 8 bases and J by 3 bases, with 7 bases in the junction unmatched. Points on this clone: The antigen it binds to is not known. Qualities for individual bases were not recorded, and no much larger clone is one base off.

The sequence was obtained from a human donor with alopecia areata. Sequencing used CD4+ T cells sorted from blood, obtained at week 0. The chain is encoded by TRBV27 joined to TRBJ2-2, with TRBD1 identical over 9 junction bases. The CDR3 is CASQGGTGYTGELFF. The DNA sequence reads TGTGCCAGCCAAGGTGGGACAGGGTACACCGGGGAGCTGTTTTTT.